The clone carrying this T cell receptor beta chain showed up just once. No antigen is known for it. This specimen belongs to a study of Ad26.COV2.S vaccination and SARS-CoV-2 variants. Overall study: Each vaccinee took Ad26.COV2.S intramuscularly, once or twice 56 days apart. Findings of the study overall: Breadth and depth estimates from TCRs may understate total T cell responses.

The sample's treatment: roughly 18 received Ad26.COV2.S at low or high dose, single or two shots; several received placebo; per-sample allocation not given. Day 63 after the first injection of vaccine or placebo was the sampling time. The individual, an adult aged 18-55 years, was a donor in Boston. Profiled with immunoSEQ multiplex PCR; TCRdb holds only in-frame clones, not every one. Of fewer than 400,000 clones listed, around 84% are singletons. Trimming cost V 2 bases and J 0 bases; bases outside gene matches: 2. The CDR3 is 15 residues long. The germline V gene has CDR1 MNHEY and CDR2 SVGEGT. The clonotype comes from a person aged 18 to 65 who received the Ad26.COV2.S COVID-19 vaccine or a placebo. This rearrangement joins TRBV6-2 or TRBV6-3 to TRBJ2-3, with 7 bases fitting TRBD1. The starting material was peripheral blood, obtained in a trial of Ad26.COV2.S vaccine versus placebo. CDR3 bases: TGTGCCAGCAGTTACGTGACAGGGAGCACAGATACGCAGTATTTT. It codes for CASSYVTGSTDTQYF.